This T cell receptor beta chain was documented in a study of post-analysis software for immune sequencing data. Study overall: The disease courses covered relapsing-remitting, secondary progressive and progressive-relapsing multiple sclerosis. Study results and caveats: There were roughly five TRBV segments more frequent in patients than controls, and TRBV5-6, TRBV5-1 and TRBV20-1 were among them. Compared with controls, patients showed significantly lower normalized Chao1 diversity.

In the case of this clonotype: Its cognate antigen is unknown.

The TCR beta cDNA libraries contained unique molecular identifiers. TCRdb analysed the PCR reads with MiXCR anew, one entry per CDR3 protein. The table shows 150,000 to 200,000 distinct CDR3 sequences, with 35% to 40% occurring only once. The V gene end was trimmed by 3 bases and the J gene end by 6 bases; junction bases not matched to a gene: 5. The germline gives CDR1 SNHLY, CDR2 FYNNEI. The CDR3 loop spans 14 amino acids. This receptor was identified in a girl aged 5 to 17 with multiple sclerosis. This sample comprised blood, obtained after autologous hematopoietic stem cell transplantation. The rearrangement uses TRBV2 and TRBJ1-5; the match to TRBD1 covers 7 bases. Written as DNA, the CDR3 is TGTGCCAGCAGTGACGAGGGGGCCGGTCAGCCCCAGCATTTT. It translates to CASSDEGAGQPQHF.